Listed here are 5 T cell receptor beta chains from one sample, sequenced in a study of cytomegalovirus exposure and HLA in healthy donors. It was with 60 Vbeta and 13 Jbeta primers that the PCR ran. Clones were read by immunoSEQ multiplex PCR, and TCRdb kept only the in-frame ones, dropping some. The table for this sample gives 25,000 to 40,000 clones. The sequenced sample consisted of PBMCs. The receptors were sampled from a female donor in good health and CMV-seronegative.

The CDR3 here is CAWKKSLLNTEAFF. The CDR3 DNA reads as TGTGCCTGGAAAAAATCTCTCTTGAACACTGAAGCTTTCTTT. The chain links TRBV30 to TRBJ1-1, with D hard to call. Looked up from germline, CDR1 is GTSNPN and CDR2 is SVGIG (reference sequence). V lost 4 bases to trimming and J lost 0 bases, with 12 bases between them. This CDR3 region has 14 residues.

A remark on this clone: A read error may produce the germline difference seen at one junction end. In DNA, the CDR3 is TGTGCCAGCAGTTACAGACATTTCTACGAGCAATACTTC. Its translation: CASSYRHFYEQYF. This rearrangement joins TRBV6-5 to TRBJ2-7; the D is unclear. Germline V gene sequence: CDR1 MNHEY, CDR2 SVGAGI. The CDR3 is made up of 13 amino acids.

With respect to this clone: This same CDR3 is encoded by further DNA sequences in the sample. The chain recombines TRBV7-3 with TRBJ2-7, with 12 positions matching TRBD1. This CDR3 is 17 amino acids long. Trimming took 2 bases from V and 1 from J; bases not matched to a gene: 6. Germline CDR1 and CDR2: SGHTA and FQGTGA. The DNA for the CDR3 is TGTGCCAGCAGCTTAGGGACAGGGGGCCGATCATCCTACGAGCAGTACTTC. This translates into CASSLGTGGRSSYEQYF.

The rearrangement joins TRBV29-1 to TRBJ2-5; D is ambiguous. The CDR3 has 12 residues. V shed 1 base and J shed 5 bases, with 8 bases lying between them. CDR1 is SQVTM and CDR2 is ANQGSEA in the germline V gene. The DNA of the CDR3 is TGCAGCGTTGAAGGCACGCGCGAGACCCAGTACTTC. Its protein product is CSVEGTRETQYF.

The CDR3 reads CASSYRDTTYNSPLHF. The CDR3 nucleotides read TGTGCCAGCAGCTACCGGGACACGACGTATAATTCACCCCTCCACTTT. This sequence joins TRBV5-5 and TRBJ1-6, with D possibly being TRBD1 (6 bases). Germline V gene lookup returns CDR1 SGHKS and CDR2 YYEKEE (reference sequence). The V gene lost 3 bases and the J gene lost 4 bases, with 14 bases spanning the gap. The CDR3 consists of 16 residues.